This TCR beta chain was identified during a study of T cell responses to AZD1222 COVID-19 vaccine. The study's findings and limits: Rises in breadth and depth of Spike-specific TCRs came after two AZD1222 doses. At study baseline, merely six AZD1222 recipients were seropositive. Donors were chiefly white British, with a greater number of females, and clonal diversity was perhaps underestimated.

Worth noting for this clone: Its antigen is unknown.

The CDR3 loop spans 15 amino acids. Trimming took 4 bases from V and 3 from J; bases not matched to a gene: 3. The germline V gene encodes CDR1 SGHAT and CDR2 FQNNGV. Sequencing used immunoSEQ multiplex PCR; TCRdb keeps in-frame clones, though not all of them. The repertoire holds about 160,000 clones, with 88% as singletons. Sequenced material: peripheral blood, taken on day 0 of AZD1222 vaccination. This chain links TRBV11-2 with TRBJ2-3, with TRBD1 matching 11 bases. The sequence derives from an adult in good health. The CDR3 is CASSSGQGVTDTQYF. The CDR3 nucleotides read TGTGCCAGCAGCTCGGGACAGGGGGTAACAGATACGCAGTATTTT.